This section outlines one T cell receptor (beta chain) sequence together with its context. The antigen remains unidentified. The CDR3 length is 12 residues. CDR1 is MGHDK and CDR2 is SYGVNS in the germline V gene. V dropped 0 bases and J dropped 7 bases, with 7 bases sitting between them. This specimen belongs to a study of vaccination effects on CD4 cells after COVID-19. Study-wide context: Participants were given two doses of BNT162b2 or mRNA-1273 vaccine. Study conclusions and caveats: Healthy vaccinees' vaccine-induced clones included only 1 of 255 that recognized common cold coronaviruses. Marked clonal contraction of infection- and vaccine-induced clones was seen late after vaccination.

The assay was immunoSEQ multiplex PCR, and TCRdb's table has in-frame clones only and misses some. The table shows fewer than 30,000 clones, with more than 60% occurring only once. Antigen-specific CD4+ T cells expanded by the ViraFEST assay with viral peptide pools were then sequenced. Cells that had been cultured for 10 days were the source of isolated CD4+ T cells. Nucleocapsid antibodies stayed negative before and after vaccination, showing no earlier SARS-CoV-2 infection. PBMC cultures contained approximately 1.8 million cells per well, 10 IU/ml IL-2 and around 9.4 ug/ml peptides. This TCR was sampled from a human donor who received a COVID-19 vaccine. The sequences come from CD4+ T cells from PBMCs cultured with SARS-CoV-2 spike peptides, collected before COVID-19 vaccination. The chain couples TRBV25-1 to TRBJ2-7; no reliable D call. The CDR3 nucleotides are TGTGCCAGCAGTGAATACGGGTGGGAGCAGTACTTC. Its translation is CASSEYGWEQYF.